The 9 T cell receptor beta chains listed next were all sequenced from one sample in a study of long-term antiretroviral therapy in people with HIV. The assay used was immunoSEQ (version v3.0), run at survey level. Measured with immunoSEQ multiplex PCR; TCRdb has only the in-frame clones, and not every one. Counted here are about 29,000 clones, less than 90% occurring once; the ten biggest clones make up roughly 7%. The sequences come from unsorted PBMCs, collected around 5 years before starting antiretroviral therapy. The receptors stem from a man aged 50-60 years with HIV.

This sequence joins TRBV5-5 and TRBJ1-3; a possible D gene is TRBD1 (5 bases). Trimming stripped 2 bases from V and 7 bases from J, with 16 bases between. CDR1 is SGHKS and CDR2 is YYEKEE in the germline V gene (reference sequence). This CDR3 region has 15 residues. The CDR3 loop is CASSLFQGVDNTIYF. CDR3 DNA: TGTGCCAGCAGCTTATTCCAGGGAGTGGATAACACCATATATTTT.

This sequence joins TRBV4-1 and TRBJ2-3; D is ambiguous. CDR3 length: 14 residues. Germline V lookup: CDR1 MGHRA, CDR2 YSYEKL. With 2 bases removed from V and 5 bases from J, the gap between germline ends came to 11 bases. For the CDR3, the DNA is TGCGCCAGCAGCCAACTACGTAGAGGAGATACGCAGTATTTT. Amino acid sequence: CASSQLRRGDTQYF.

V gene TRBV10-3 combines with J gene TRBJ1-1; the D gene is possibly TRBD1 (6 bases). The CDR3 contains 16 residues. Germline CDR1 ENHRY, CDR2 SYGVKD. The V gene lost 6 bases and the J gene lost 0 bases, with 17 bases spanning the gap. CDR3 DNA: TGTGCCATCAGGGCCCACGGGGGGCAGATGAACACTGAAGCTTTCTTT. This sequence encodes CAIRAHGGQMNTEAFF.

This chain links TRBV29-1 with TRBJ1-4, with unresolved D. The CDR3 contains 12 residues. Looked up from germline, CDR1 is SQVTM and CDR2 is ANQGSEA. Between the trimmed V and J ends, which lost 4 bases and 5 bases, there was a span of 8 bases. CDR3 DNA sequence: TGCAGCGTTGTTAGTGGGAATGAAAAACTGTTTTTT. This codes for CSVVSGNEKLFF.

This chain's CDR3 is CASSLSASGHTDTQYF. Here the CDR3 DNA reads TGTGCCAGCAGCTTATCCGCTAGCGGGCACACAGATACGCAGTATTTT. The J gene is TRBJ2-3, the V gene TRBV7-9; 8 nucleotides line up with TRBD2. The CDR3 has 16 residues. Trimming removed 2 bases from V and 2 bases from J; junction bases left unmatched: 6. Germline V gene lookup returns CDR1 SEHNR and CDR2 FQNEAQ (reference sequence).

The V gene is TRBV18, the J gene TRBJ2-1; TRBD2 might be the D (5 bases). Per the germline V gene, CDR1 is KGHSH and CDR2 is LQKENI. Trimming removed 0 bases at V and 4 bases at J, with 16 bases between. This CDR3 comprises 17 residues. The CDR3 nucleotides are TGTGCCAGCTCACCACCTTCCGCGGGCGTGGGTTACAATGAGCAGTTCTTC. Its protein is CASSPPSAGVGYNEQFF.

The V and J genes are TRBV18 and TRBJ2-7, with 8 bases that match TRBD1. After removal of 3 bases from V and 0 bases from J, the junction contained 16 bases not matched to a gene. Per the germline V gene, CDR1 is KGHSH and CDR2 is LQKENI. This CDR3 has 19 residues. The CDR3 DNA sequence: TGTGCCAGCTCACCGAATATCAGGGGGCAGGTTGAATTCTCCTACGAGCAGTACTTC. Translated, it gives CASSPNIRGQVEFSYEQYF.

This clone was observed a handful of times. The chain recombines TRBV5-4 with TRBJ1-5; a possible D gene is TRBD1 (6 bases). The germline V and J ends were trimmed by 2 bases and 6 bases, with 15 bases remaining between them. The CDR3 has 15 residues. CDR1 is SGHNT, CDR2 YYREEE, per germline (reference sequence). CDR3: CASSFTARGGQPQHF. The CDR3 DNA is TGTGCCAGCAGCTTTACGGCCAGGGGTGGTCAGCCCCAGCATTTT. The variable domain in full, with the rest retrieved from reference TRBV5-4 and TRBJ1-5, is ETGVTQSPTHLIKTRGQQVTLRCSSQSGHNTVSWYQQALGQGPQFIFQYYREEENGRGNFPPRFSGLQFPNYSSELNVNALELDDSALYLCASSFTARGGQPQHFGDGTRLSIL.

The chain combines TRBV10-2 with TRBJ1-5, with D uncertain. Germline CDR1 WSHSY, CDR2 SAAADI. The V end lost 10 bases, the J end lost 0 bases, and 13 bases lay between the germline ends. CDR3 length equals 14 residues. In DNA, the CDR3 is TGCGCCACTTCATTGGCGGTTAGCAATCAGCCCCAGCATTTT. The encoded protein is CATSLAVSNQPQHF.